Following are 27 T cell receptor beta chains from one sample sequenced in a study of T cell changes during pregnancy in multiple sclerosis. Profiling relied on immunoSEQ multiplex PCR, and the TCRdb table lists in-frame clones only, not all of them. The data show 30,000 to 40,000 clones, 85% to 90% seen once. The sequenced sample was CD8+ T cells from peripheral blood mononuclear cells, obtained in the third trimester of pregnancy. The receptors shown here come from a female donor with multiple sclerosis, enrolled in a pregnancy study.

The chain combines TRBV27 with TRBJ1-2; no reliable D call. The V gene's germline CDR1 is MNHEY and CDR2 SMNVEV (reference sequence). The germline V and J ends were trimmed by 6 bases and 1 base, with 12 bases remaining between them. The CDR3 spans 14 residues. The CDR3 region is CASRALEVNYGYTF. The CDR3 nucleotides are TGTGCCAGCAGGGCCTTGGAGGTTAACTATGGCTACACCTTC.

The chain combines TRBV5-6 with TRBJ2-7; D gene ambiguous. This CDR3 is 14 amino acids long. Trimming took off 2 bases at V and 3 bases at J, with 12 bases between the two ends. Germline CDR1 is SGHDT and CDR2 is YYEEEE. CDR3 coding DNA: TGTGCCAGCAGCTTTGGTACGGAGAACTACGAGCAGTACTTC. Translation: CASSFGTENYEQYF.

The rearrangement joins TRBV15 to TRBJ1-6; no clear D gene. This CDR3 comprises 15 residues. The germline V and J ends were trimmed by 0 bases and 9 bases, with 12 bases remaining between them. CDR1 and CDR2 (germline): LNHNV, YYDKDF (reference sequence). This CDR3 reads CATSRDREGGSPLHF. CDR3 bases: TGTGCCACCAGCAGAGACAGAGAAGGCGGTTCACCCCTCCACTTT.

The chain combines TRBV6-1 with TRBJ2-7; 8 bases are shared with TRBD1. Unmatched junction bases numbered 7, after V lost 2 bases and J lost 1 base. In germline, CDR1 is MNHNS, CDR2 SASEGT. The CDR3 totals 16 residues. The CDR3 protein is CASSEMYGDRSYEQYF. The CDR3 DNA reads as TGTGCCAGCAGTGAAATGTACGGGGACAGGTCCTACGAGCAGTACTTC.

The chain uses TRBV6-1 and TRBJ2-3, with D maybe TRBD2 (6 bases). This CDR3 has 11 residues. Trimming left V 6 bases short and J 6 bases short, with 7 bases between. Germline V gene sequence: CDR1 MNHNS, CDR2 SASEGT. This chain's CDR3 is CASSAGDTQYF. CDR3 in DNA: TGTGCCAGCAGCGCGGGGGATACGCAGTATTTT.

The chain recombines TRBV5-6 with TRBJ1-2; D might be TRBD1 (6 bases). Germline V CDR1 and CDR2: SGHDT, YYEEEE. With 2 bases removed from V and 4 bases from J, the gap between germline ends came to 6 bases. CDR3 length: 12 residues. CDR3 region: CASSLGGYGYTF. In nucleotides, the CDR3 is TGTGCCAGCAGCTTAGGGGGCTATGGCTACACCTTC.

This clone was observed a few times. J is TRBJ1-1 and V is TRBV18; perhaps TRBD1 as D (6 bases). Trimming cost V 7 bases and J 4 bases, with 10 bases left between them. The CDR3 sequence is 12 residues long. Germline values: CDR1 KGHSH, CDR2 LQKENI. CDR3: CASLVTGTEAFF. The DNA for the CDR3 is TGTGCCAGCTTGGTGACAGGCACTGAAGCTTTCTTT. Looking up the rest from reference TRBV18 and TRBJ1-1 gives the full variable domain: NAGVMQNPRHLVRRRGQEARLRCSPMKGHSHVYWYRQLPEEGLKFMVYLQKENIIDESGMPKERFSAEFPKEGPSILRIQQVVRGDSAAYFCASLVTGTEAFFGQGTRLTVV.

The rearrangement joins TRBV7-9 to TRBJ1-2; 8 bases map to TRBD1. The CDR3 length is 16 residues. J lost 4 bases, V lost 3 bases, and 10 bases had no gene match. Germline loops: CDR1 SEHNR, CDR2 FQNEAQ (reference sequence). CDR3 sequence reads: CASSFGGQAFTYGYTF. The CDR3 DNA reads TGTGCCAGCAGCTTCGGGGGACAGGCCTTTACCTATGGCTACACCTTC.

V usage is TRBV7-6 and J usage is TRBJ1-6; TRBD1 agrees at 7 bases. Germline lookup yields CDR1 SGHVS and CDR2 FNYEAQ. After removal of 4 bases from V and 9 bases from J, the junction contained 6 bases not matched to a gene. The CDR3 length is 14 residues. The CDR3 here is CASSSRQGSSPLHF. The DNA for the CDR3 is TGTGCCAGCAGCTCCCGACAGGGTAGTTCACCCCTCCACTTT. Looking up the rest from reference TRBV7-6 and TRBJ1-6 gives the full variable domain: GAGVSQSPRYKVTKRGQDVALRCDPISGHVSLYWYRQALGQGPEFLTYFNYEAQQDKSGLPNDRFSAERPEGSISTLTIQRTEQRDSAMYRCASSSRQGSSPLHFGNGTRLTVT.

This clone appeared a single time. J is TRBJ2-5 and V is TRBV7-2, with a tentative D call TRBD2 (6 bases). Trimming took 1 base from V and 1 from J, leaving 10 bases between them. CDR1 SGHTA and CDR2 FQGNSA come from the germline V gene. The CDR3 totals 15 residues. CDR3 nucleotide sequence: TGTGCCAGCAGCTTAGTGGGCGGGGTCCAAGAGACCCAGTACTTC. Translated, it gives CASSLVGGVQETQYF.

V usage is TRBV6-1 and J usage is TRBJ2-7; D may be TRBD1 (5 bases). Trimming removed 7 bases from V and 3 bases from J, with 16 bases in between. The CDR3 sequence is 14 residues long. Germline V gene sequence: CDR1 MNHNS, CDR2 SASEGT. The CDR3 loop reads CASTTGFLRYEQYF. As DNA, the CDR3 is TGTGCCAGCACTACAGGATTCCTCCGCTACGAGCAGTACTTC.

This clone showed up just once. This sequence joins TRBV4-1 and TRBJ1-1; 8 bases line up with TRBD1. The CDR3 covers 15 residues. CDR1 MGHRA and CDR2 YSYEKL come from the germline V gene. J was trimmed by 0 bases and V by 4 bases; bases with no gene match: 4. DNA of the CDR3: TGCGCCAGCAGCCTCAGGACAGGGATGAACACTGAAGCTTTCTTT. Its translation: CASSLRTGMNTEAFF.

The rearrangement uses TRBV25-1 and TRBJ2-2; 7 positions agree with TRBD2. From germline, CDR1 is MGHDK and CDR2 SYGVNS. The CDR3 runs 11 residues. The trim removed 8 bases at V and 9 bases at J, leaving 3 bases unmatched. DNA for the CDR3: TGTGCCAGCGGGGAGGGGAGGGAGCTGTTTTTT. Translating it yields CASGEGRELFF.

This rearrangement joins TRBV28 to TRBJ2-1; TRBD2 matches at 8 bases. The germline CDR1 and CDR2 sequences are MDHEN and SYDVKM. The CDR3 extends over 11 amino acids. V lost 4 bases, J lost 15 bases, and 5 bases stayed unmatched. CDR3 residues: CASSSGLALFF. The CDR3 DNA follows: TGTGCCAGCAGTTCCGGACTAGCTTTGTTCTTC.

In DNA form, the CDR3 reads TGCGCCAGCAGTCCTGAACCCCGGTATAGCAATCAGCCCCAGCATTTT. It encodes CASSPEPRYSNQPQHF. The rearrangement joins TRBV4-1 to TRBJ1-5; no clear D gene. Germline V gene sequence: CDR1 MGHRA, CDR2 YSYEKL. This CDR3 is 16 amino acids long. Between the trimmed V and J ends, which lost 6 bases and 0 bases, there was a span of 15 bases.

The chain combines TRBV28 with TRBJ2-7, with a possible D match to TRBD2 (7 bases). Germline V gene lookup returns CDR1 MDHEN and CDR2 SYDVKM. This CDR3 comprises 14 residues. The V and J ends lost 3 bases and 3 bases respectively, with 12 bases between them. The CDR3 loop reads CASSFDGGHYEQYF. The CDR3 bases are TGTGCCAGCAGTTTTGACGGGGGGCACTACGAGCAGTACTTC.

The J gene is TRBJ2-7, the V gene TRBV9; tentatively, D is TRBD1 (6 bases). Trimming pared 5 bases from V and 3 bases from J, leaving 12 bases between. The CDR3 length is 13 residues. Germline CDR1 and CDR2: SGDLS and YYNGEE. The CDR3 region has the DNA TGTGCCAGCAGGGACAGCTGGCTCTACGAGCAGTACTTC. This translates into CASRDSWLYEQYF.

Only one count was recorded for this clone. This sequence joins TRBV5-1 and TRBJ1-1; 8 positions match TRBD1. Looked up from germline, CDR1 is SGHRS and CDR2 is YFSETQ. The CDR3 is 15 amino acids. Trimming at V came to 0 bases and at J to 4 bases, leaving 5 bases not matched to a gene. DNA of the CDR3: TGCGCCAGCAGCTTGGTCGGGACAGGTTCCACTGAAGCTTTCTTT. It codes for CASSLVGTGSTEAFF.

The rearrangement uses TRBV5-6 and TRBJ2-7, with 8 bases aligning to TRBD1. With 4 bases clipped from V and 3 bases from J, the junction kept 3 bases outside the gene matches. The CDR3 sequence is 13 residues long. The V gene's germline CDR1 is SGHDT and CDR2 YYEEEE. DNA for the CDR3: TGTGCCAGCAGCCCGGACAGGGACTACGAGCAGTACTTC. Encoded protein: CASSPDRDYEQYF.

CDR3 amino acids: CASSVAGTSGHEQYF. The CDR3 nucleotides read TGTGCCAGCAGCGTAGCGGGGACTAGTGGCCACGAGCAGTACTTC. The chain recombines TRBV9 with TRBJ2-7; 8 bases fit TRBD2. This CDR3 region has 15 residues. Germline CDR1 SGDLS, CDR2 YYNGEE. J lost 5 bases, V lost 0 bases, and 7 bases had no gene match.

CDR3 residues: CARSSLTRDRTTETYEQYF. CDR3 bases: TGTGCCAGAAGCTCGCTAACCCGGGACAGGACTACCGAAACCTACGAGCAGTACTTC. V usage is TRBV5-3 and J usage is TRBJ2-7; 8 nucleotides line up with TRBD1. TRBV5-3 is sorted into the ORF group, with uncertain function. The CDR3 is 19 residues long. Losses at the gene ends were 3 bases for V and 2 bases for J; bases not matched to a gene: 19.

This clone was found a few times. This rearrangement joins TRBV28 to TRBJ1-5; D remains unclear. V was trimmed by 1 base and J by 7 bases, leaving 5 bases between them. This CDR3 has 12 residues. From germline, CDR1 is MDHEN and CDR2 SYDVKM. The CDR3 bases are TGTGCCAGCAGTTTATACGGGCAGCCCCAGCATTTT. This sequence encodes CASSLYGQPQHF.

The V call is TRBV7-2, the J call TRBJ2-7; D not resolved. The CDR3 loop spans 14 amino acids. Trimming stripped 3 bases from V and 6 bases from J, with 15 bases between. Germline lookup yields CDR1 SGHTA and CDR2 FQGNSA. The CDR3 nucleotides read TGTGCCAGCAGCTTCTTCGCGGTCCCTCGCGAGCAGTACTTC. Amino acid sequence: CASSFFAVPREQYF. Combining the CDR3 with reference TRBV7-2 and TRBJ2-7 gives the whole variable domain GAGVSQSPSNKVTEKGKDVELRCDPISGHTALYWYRQSLGQGLEFLIYFQGNSAPDKSGLPSDRFSAERTGGSVSTLTIQRTQQEDSAVYLCASSFFAVPREQYFGPGTRLTVT.

This sequence joins TRBV4-1 and TRBJ1-5, with D possibly being TRBD1 (5 bases). The CDR3 spans 15 residues. Germline values: CDR1 MGHRA, CDR2 YSYEKL. V gave up 0 bases and J gave up 6 bases, with 12 bases separating them. The CDR3 nucleotides are TGCGCCAGCAGCCAAGATATCAGGGAGGGTCAGCCCCAGCATTTT. Protein: CASSQDIREGQPQHF.

CDR3 loop: CASSPLYLRGEDTQYF. The CDR3 DNA reads TGTGCCAGTAGTCCCCTTTACCTCCGGGGGGAAGATACGCAGTATTTT. This chain connects TRBV19 to TRBJ2-3, with 7 bases lining up with TRBD2. V lost 5 bases and J lost 5; bases outside the gene matches: 13. There are 16 residues in the CDR3. The germline V gene has CDR1 LNHDA and CDR2 SQIVND (reference sequence).

The chain uses TRBV4-3 and TRBJ2-7, with TRBD1 matching 9 bases. Germline CDR1 LGHNA, CDR2 YSLEER. This CDR3 region has 12 residues. The V and J ends lost 11 bases and 6 bases, in that order; junction bases with no gene match: 8. The CDR3 spells CAAGTGSSEQYF. The CDR3 DNA sequence: TGCGCCGCAGGGACAGGGTCTTCCGAGCAGTACTTC.

For the CDR3, the DNA is TGTGCCACCAGCCTTGACAGAGCCTATGGCTACACCTTC. Its translation is CATSLDRAYGYTF. V gene TRBV15 combines with J gene TRBJ1-2; possible D gene TRBD1, 5 bases. Germline V gene sequence: CDR1 LNHNV, CDR2 YYDKDF (reference sequence). The CDR3 totals 13 residues. With 5 bases removed from V and 4 bases from J, the gap between germline ends came to 11 bases.